This T cell receptor beta chain was sequenced in a study of cytotoxic CD8 clonotypes in ibrutinib-treated CLL. Turning to the study itself: Response sampling came at median around 12 months of treatment, ranging roughly 6 to 36 months. Sequencing produced an average of about 260,000 productive templates and 85,000 to 95,000 productive rearrangements per sample. General observations from the study: Against age-matched healthy donors, baseline clonality ran higher and tracked circulating CD8+ T-cell counts.

Note on this clone: Its antigen is not identified.

This CDR3 region has 15 residues. V lost 2 bases and J lost 3, with 14 bases in between. Germline V gives CDR1 SNHLY, CDR2 FYNNEI. Target depth was 1 in 200,000 to 1 in 1 million T cells, about 10x per clonotype. Method: immunoSEQ multiplex PCR; TCRdb's copy keeps in-frame clones and lacks some. The sample records 100,000 or so clones, 45% to 65% being singletons. The specimen was PBMCs, collected after 24 months of ibrutinib treatment. The TCR sequence derives from a human donor with chronic lymphocytic leukemia. The chain combines TRBV2 with TRBJ2-7; possible D gene TRBD1, 6 bases. In DNA form, the CDR3 reads TGTGCCAGCAGTGAAACCGGGACAAAGCACTACGAGCAGTACTTC. This encodes CASSETGTKHYEQYF.